This T cell receptor (beta chain) was captured in a study of CD8+CD57+ T cells in acquired aplastic anemia. Background on the study: The average for DNA from sorted CD4+ and CD8+ cells was roughly 3 ug. Healthy donors gave 9.5 million to 12 million reads on average for CD4+ cells. Study conclusions and caveats: With respect to CD8+ Simpson's diversity, patients and controls did not differ significantly. Patients and controls shared twenty-nine CD8+ CDR3 sequences, which appeared highly expressed in patients and within their immunodominant clones.

This CDR3 contains 14 residues. Per germline, CDR1 DFQATT and CDR2 SNEGSKA (reference sequence). Deletions cut 1 base from V and 0 bases from J, with 8 bases between. Genomic DNA served as template for TCR beta VDJ and CDR3 profiling. A single record per CDR3 protein comes from TCRdb applying MiXCR to the reads. Seen here are approximately 200,000 distinct CDR3 sequences, approximately 57% observed once, and the top ten hold less than 30%. Details on this clonotype: As yet, its antigen is unknown.

The chain has TRBV20-1 and TRBJ2-3; D remains ambiguous. The TCR was taken from a human donor in good health. Sequencing used sorted CD4+, CD8+, or CD8+CD57+ T cells (not recorded which) from PBMCs. This chain's CDR3 is CSARGAVSTDTQYF. CDR3 nucleotides: TGCAGTGCTAGAGGGGCAGTAAGCACAGATACGCAGTATTTT.